A single sample gave rise to the 14 T cell receptor beta chains below, sequenced in a study of T cells in Graves' hyperthyroidism and ophthalmopathy. Using RNA transcripts as the source, TCR beta CDR3 regions were amplified. First-round RT-PCR targeting the TCR CDR3 was performed with the HTBI primer set. MiXCR, applied by TCRdb to the multiplex PCR reads, yields one record per CDR3 protein. The data contain roughly 840,000 distinct CDR3 sequences, over 35% of them singletons. Material: blood. All receptors come from a young man with Graves' hyperthyroidism.

The chain combines TRBV29-1 with TRBJ1-2; possible D gene TRBD1, 6 bases. The germline V gene encodes CDR1 SQVTM and CDR2 ANQGSEA. The V and J ends lost 6 bases and 4 bases respectively, with 18 bases between them. The CDR3 runs 14 residues. CDR3 in DNA: TGCAGCGTGGATCAAGGGGGGGGAGCCTATGGCTACACCTTC. Translating it yields CSVDQGGGAYGYTF.

This clonotype has a handful of counts. The genes are TRBV5-1 and TRBJ2-2; D possibly corresponds to TRBD2 (6 bases). Germline V gene data show CDR1 as SGHRS and CDR2 as YFSETQ. Trimming removed 0 bases from V and 8 bases from J, with 11 bases in between. The CDR3 spans 14 residues. The CDR3 region has the DNA TGCGCCAGCAGCTTGGTGACGACTAGGGGGGAGCTGTTTTTT. Translated: CASSLVTTRGELFF.

The chain carries TRBV7-8 and TRBJ2-7; the match to TRBD1 covers 7 bases. The CDR3 consists of 16 residues. Per germline, CDR1 SGHVS and CDR2 FQNEAQ. The V segment lost 1 base and the J segment 3 bases; nucleotides outside the gene matches: 9. CDR3 amino acids: CASSLDRDRDYYEQYF. In nucleotides, the CDR3 is TGTGCCAGCAGCTTAGACCGTGACAGGGATTACTACGAGCAGTACTTC.

The table lists this clonotype with a few counts. This chain joins TRBV15 and TRBJ2-2; D is undetermined. The CDR3 consists of 15 residues. The germline V gene encodes CDR1 LNHNV and CDR2 YYDKDF (reference sequence). Between the trimmed V and J ends, which lost 0 bases and 4 bases, there was a span of 9 bases. In nucleotides, the CDR3 is TGTGCCACCAGCAGAGATAGGCGGTTCACCGGGGAGCTGTTTTTT. Translated, it gives CATSRDRRFTGELFF.

The chain links TRBV7-2 to TRBJ2-7; 10 positions match TRBD2. Looked up from germline, CDR1 is SGHTA and CDR2 is FQGNSA. The CDR3 totals 16 residues. After removal of 1 base from V and 6 bases from J, the junction contained 9 bases not matched to a gene. CDR3 residues: CASSLEPAGGQGEQYF. CDR3 DNA sequence: TGTGCCAGCAGCTTAGAACCAGCGGGAGGGCAGGGCGAGCAGTACTTC. Together with reference TRBV7-2 and TRBJ2-7, the CDR3 gives the full variable domain: GAGVSQSPSNKVTEKGKDVELRCDPISGHTALYWYRQSLGQGLEFLIYFQGNSAPDKSGLPSDRFSAERTGGSVSTLTIQRTQQEDSAVYLCASSLEPAGGQGEQYFGPGTRLTVT.

This clonotype showed up just a few times. The V and J genes are TRBV19 and TRBJ2-5; 7 bases map to TRBD2. The CDR3 totals 14 residues. With V trimmed by 5 bases and J by 9 bases, 12 bases remained unmatched. Germline values: CDR1 LNHDA, CDR2 SQIVND (reference sequence). The chain's CDR3 is CASSGHAGARAQYF. CDR3 nucleotide sequence: TGTGCCAGTAGTGGGCATGCGGGAGCGCGGGCCCAGTACTTC.

The genes are TRBV5-8 and TRBJ1-1; D call uncertain. V lost 1 base and J lost 8, with 12 bases in between. The CDR3 runs 13 residues. Germline V lookup: CDR1 SGHTS, CDR2 YDEGEE. The CDR3 bases are TGTGCCAGCAGCTTGTCGCTCGGTGACGAAGCTTTCTTT. Protein sequence: CASSLSLGDEAFF.

The J gene is TRBJ1-1, the V gene TRBV10-3; D not resolved. V lost 10 bases and J lost 1, with 13 bases in between. The V gene's germline CDR1 is ENHRY and CDR2 SYGVKD. This CDR3 spans 13 amino acids. This chain's CDR3 is CATSLAWNTEAFF. The CDR3 DNA follows: TGTGCCACCTCGTTAGCATGGAACACTGAAGCTTTCTTT.

This clonotype was recorded many times. The chain uses TRBV29-1 and TRBJ2-5; D possibly uses TRBD1 or TRBD2 (5 bases each). V was cut by 6 bases and J by 0 bases, with 8 bases left in between. Germline V gives CDR1 SQVTM, CDR2 ANQGSEA. The CDR3 totals 12 residues. The CDR3 is CSVRDHQETQYF. The CDR3 DNA reads TGCAGCGTCCGGGACCACCAAGAGACCCAGTACTTC. Full variable domain (rest looked up from reference TRBV29-1 and TRBJ2-5): SAVISQKPSRDICQRGTSLTIQCQVDSQVTMMFWYRQQPGQSLTLIATANQGSEATYESGFVIDKFPISRPNLTFSTLTVSNMSPEDSSIYLCSVRDHQETQYFGPGTRLLVL.

The chain employs TRBV13 and TRBJ2-5, with TRBD2 matching 8 bases. Unmatched junction bases numbered 5, after V lost 1 base and J lost 4 bases. The CDR3 contains 15 residues. CDR1 is PRHDT and CDR2 is FYEKMQ in the germline V gene (reference sequence). For the CDR3, the DNA is TGTGCCAGCAGCTTAGCAGACGGGAGGGGAGAGACCCAGTACTTC. As protein: CASSLADGRGETQYF. The full variable domain, with the rest looked up from reference TRBV13 and TRBJ2-5, is AAGVIQSPRHLIKEKRETATLKCYPIPRHDTVYWYQQGPGQDPQFLISFYEKMQSDKGSIPDRFSAQQFSDYHSELNMSSLELGDSALYFCASSLADGRGETQYFGPGTRLLVL.

This clonotype came up many times. This CDR3 reads CASSRQANTEAFF. The DNA for the CDR3 is TGTGCCAGCAGCAGACAGGCGAACACTGAAGCTTTCTTT. The chain combines TRBV7-8 with TRBJ1-1; TRBD1 might be the D (6 bases). From germline, CDR1 is SGHVS and CDR2 FQNEAQ. The length of the CDR3 is 13 residues. The V and J ends lost 5 bases and 1 base respectively, with 8 bases between them.

The J gene is TRBJ1-6, the V gene TRBV14, with 12 bases matching TRBD1. V dropped 0 bases and J dropped 8; count of bases not matched to a gene: 2. The CDR3 totals 16 residues. Germline V gives CDR1 SGHDN, CDR2 FVKESK. The CDR3 DNA sequence: TGTGCCAGCAGCCAAGATGGGACAGGGGGCGATTCACCCCTCCACTTT. As protein: CASSQDGTGGDSPLHF.

The chain combines TRBV15 with TRBJ2-6; D gene uncertain. The CDR3 length is 12 residues. The ends were cut back, 0 bases at V and 7 bases at J, with 1 base in the middle. Germline V CDR1 and CDR2: LNHNV, YYDKDF (reference sequence). The CDR3 DNA sequence: TGTGCCACCAGCAGAGACGCCAACGTCCTGACTTTC. Amino acids: CATSRDANVLTF.

A remark on this clonotype: The junction shows a germline mismatch at one end, possibly a read error. The J gene is TRBJ1-5, the V gene TRBV10-3; no reliable D call. This CDR3 has 13 amino acids. Germline V CDR1 and CDR2: ENHRY, SYGVKD. Here the CDR3 DNA reads TGCGCCATCAGTGAGGCTAGCCATCAGCCCCAGCATTTT. Its translation is CAISEASHQPQHF.